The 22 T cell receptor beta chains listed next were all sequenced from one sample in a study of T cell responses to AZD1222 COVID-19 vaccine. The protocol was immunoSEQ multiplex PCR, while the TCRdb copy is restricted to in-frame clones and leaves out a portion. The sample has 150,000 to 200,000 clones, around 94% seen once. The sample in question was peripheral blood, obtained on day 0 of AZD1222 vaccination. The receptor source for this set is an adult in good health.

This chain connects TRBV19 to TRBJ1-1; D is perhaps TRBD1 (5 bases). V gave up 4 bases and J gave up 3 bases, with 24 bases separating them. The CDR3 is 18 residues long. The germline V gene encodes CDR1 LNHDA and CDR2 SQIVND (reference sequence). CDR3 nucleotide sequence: TGTGCCAGTAGTAGGGAGGACGCTAAGGGGACGAGGGACACTGAAGCTTTCTTT. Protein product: CASSREDAKGTRDTEAFF. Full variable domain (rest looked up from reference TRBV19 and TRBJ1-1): DGGITQSPKYLFRKEGQNVTLSCEQNLNHDAMYWYRQDPGQGLRLIYYSQIVNDFQKGDIAEGYSVSREKKESFPLTVTSAQKNPTAFYLCASSREDAKGTRDTEAFFGQGTRLTVV.

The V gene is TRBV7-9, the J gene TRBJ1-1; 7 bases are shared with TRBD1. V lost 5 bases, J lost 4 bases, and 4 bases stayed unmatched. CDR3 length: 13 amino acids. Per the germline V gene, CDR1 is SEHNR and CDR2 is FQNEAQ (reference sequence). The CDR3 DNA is TGTGCCAGCAGCCGAGGGACAGCCACTGAAGCTTTCTTT. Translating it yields CASSRGTATEAFF.

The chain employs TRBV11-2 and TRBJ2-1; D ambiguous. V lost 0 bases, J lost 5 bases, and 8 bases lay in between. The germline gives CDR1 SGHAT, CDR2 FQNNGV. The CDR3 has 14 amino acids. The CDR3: CASSLDLQDNEQFF. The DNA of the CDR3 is TGTGCCAGCAGCTTAGATCTCCAGGACAATGAGCAGTTCTTC.

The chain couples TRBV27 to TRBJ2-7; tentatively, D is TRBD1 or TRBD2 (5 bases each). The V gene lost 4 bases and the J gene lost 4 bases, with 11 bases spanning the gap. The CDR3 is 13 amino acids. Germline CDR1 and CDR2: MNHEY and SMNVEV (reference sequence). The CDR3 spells CASSYSREYEQYF. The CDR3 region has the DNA TGTGCCAGCAGTTACAGCAGGGAGTACGAGCAGTACTTC.

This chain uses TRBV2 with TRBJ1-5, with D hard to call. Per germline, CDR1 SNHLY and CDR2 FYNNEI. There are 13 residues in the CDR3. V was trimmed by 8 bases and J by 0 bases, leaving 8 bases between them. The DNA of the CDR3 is TGTGCCAGCTCGAGAGATAGCAATCAGCCCCAGCATTTT. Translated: CASSRDSNQPQHF.

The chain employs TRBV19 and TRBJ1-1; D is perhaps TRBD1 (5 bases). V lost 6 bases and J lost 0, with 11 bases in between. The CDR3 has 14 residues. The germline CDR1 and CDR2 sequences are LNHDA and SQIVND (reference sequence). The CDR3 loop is CASRWDGMNTEAFF. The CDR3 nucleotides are TGTGCCAGTAGATGGGACGGAATGAACACTGAAGCTTTCTTT.

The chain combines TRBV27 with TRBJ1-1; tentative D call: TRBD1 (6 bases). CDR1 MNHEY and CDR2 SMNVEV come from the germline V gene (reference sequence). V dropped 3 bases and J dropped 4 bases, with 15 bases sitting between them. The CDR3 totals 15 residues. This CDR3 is CASSFGGLGSTEAFF. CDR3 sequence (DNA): TGTGCCAGCAGTTTTGGGGGGCTAGGGAGCACTGAAGCTTTCTTT.

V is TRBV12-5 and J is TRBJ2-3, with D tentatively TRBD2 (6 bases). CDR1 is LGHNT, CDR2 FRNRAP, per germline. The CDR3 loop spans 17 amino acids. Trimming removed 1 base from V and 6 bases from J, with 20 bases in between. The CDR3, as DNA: TGTGCTAGTGGTTTGGACCTGTCCCTGACTAGTTCGGATACGCAGTATTTT. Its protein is CASGLDLSLTSSDTQYF.

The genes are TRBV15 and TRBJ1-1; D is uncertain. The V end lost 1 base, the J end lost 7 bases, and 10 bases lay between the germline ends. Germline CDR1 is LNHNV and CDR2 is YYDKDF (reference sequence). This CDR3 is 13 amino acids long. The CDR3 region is CATSRGHQSEAFF. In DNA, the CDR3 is TGTGCCACCAGCAGAGGACACCAAAGTGAAGCTTTCTTT. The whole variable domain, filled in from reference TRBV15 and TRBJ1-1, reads DAMVIQNPRYQVTQFGKPVTLSCSQTLNHNVMYWYQQKSSQAPKLLFHYYDKDFNNEADTPDNFQSRRPNTSFCFLDIRSPGLGDTAMYLCATSRGHQSEAFFGQGTRLTVV.

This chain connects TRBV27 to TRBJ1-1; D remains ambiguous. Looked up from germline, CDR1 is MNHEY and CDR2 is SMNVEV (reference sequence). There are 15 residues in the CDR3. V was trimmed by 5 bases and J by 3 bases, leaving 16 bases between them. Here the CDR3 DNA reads TGTGCCAGCAGTACCCTTCAACACAAGCACACTGAAGCTTTCTTT. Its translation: CASSTLQHKHTEAFF.

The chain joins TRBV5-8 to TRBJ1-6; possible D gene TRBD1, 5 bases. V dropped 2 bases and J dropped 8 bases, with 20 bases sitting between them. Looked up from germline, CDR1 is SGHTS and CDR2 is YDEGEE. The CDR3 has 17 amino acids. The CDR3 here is CASSFPEVTGLYSPLHF. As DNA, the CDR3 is TGTGCCAGCAGCTTTCCCGAAGTTACAGGCCTCTATTCACCCCTCCACTTT.

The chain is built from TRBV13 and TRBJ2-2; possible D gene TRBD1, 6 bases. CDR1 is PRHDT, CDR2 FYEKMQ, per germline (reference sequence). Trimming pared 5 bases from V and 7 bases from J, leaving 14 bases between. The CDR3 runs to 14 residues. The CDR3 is CASSADSSDGELFF. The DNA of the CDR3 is TGTGCCAGCAGCGCGGACAGTTCGGACGGGGAGCTGTTTTTT. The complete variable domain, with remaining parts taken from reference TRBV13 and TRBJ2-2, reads AAGVIQSPRHLIKEKRETATLKCYPIPRHDTVYWYQQGPGQDPQFLISFYEKMQSDKGSIPDRFSAQQFSDYHSELNMSSLELGDSALYFCASSADSSDGELFFGEGSRLTVL.

For the CDR3, the DNA is TGTGCCAGCACGGTGAGGGACGGCTACACCTTC. Residues: CASTVRDGYTF. The chain carries TRBV6-5 and TRBJ1-2; the D gene is possibly TRBD1 (5 bases). Germline loops: CDR1 MNHEY, CDR2 SVGAGI. Trimming left V 7 bases short and J 8 bases short, with 11 bases between. This CDR3 spans 11 amino acids.

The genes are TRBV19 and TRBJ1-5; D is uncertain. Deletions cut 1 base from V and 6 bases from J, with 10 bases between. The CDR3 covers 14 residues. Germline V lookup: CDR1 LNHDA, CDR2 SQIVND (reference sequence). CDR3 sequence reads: CASSIGKGLQPQHF. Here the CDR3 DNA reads TGTGCCAGTAGTATAGGAAAGGGTCTTCAGCCCCAGCATTTT.

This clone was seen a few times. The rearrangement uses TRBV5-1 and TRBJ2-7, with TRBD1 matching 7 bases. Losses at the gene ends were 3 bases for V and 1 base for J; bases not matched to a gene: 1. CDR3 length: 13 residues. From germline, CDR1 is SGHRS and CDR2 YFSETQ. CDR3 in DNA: TGCGCCAGCAGCTGGGGACAGTCCTACGAGCAGTACTTC. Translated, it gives CASSWGQSYEQYF.

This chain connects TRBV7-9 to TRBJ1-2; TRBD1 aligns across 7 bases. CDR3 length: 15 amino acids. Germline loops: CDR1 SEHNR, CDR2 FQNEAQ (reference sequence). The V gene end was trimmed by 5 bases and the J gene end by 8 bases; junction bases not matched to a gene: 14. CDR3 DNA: TGTGCCAGCAGCCGATCAGACAGGGAGGCGAGGGGCTACACCTTC. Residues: CASSRSDREARGYTF. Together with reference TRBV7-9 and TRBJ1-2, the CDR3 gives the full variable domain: DTGVSQNPRHKITKRGQNVTFRCDPISEHNRLYWYRQTLGQGPEFLTYFQNEAQLEKSRLLSDRFSAERPKGSFSTLEIQRTEQGDSAMYLCASSRSDREARGYTFGSGTRLTVV.

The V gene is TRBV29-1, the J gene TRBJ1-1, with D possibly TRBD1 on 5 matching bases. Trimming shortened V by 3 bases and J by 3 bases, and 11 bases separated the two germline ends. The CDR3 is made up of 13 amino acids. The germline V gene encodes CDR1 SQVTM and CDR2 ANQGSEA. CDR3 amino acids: CSVEGGLYTEAFF. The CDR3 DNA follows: TGCAGCGTTGAGGGGGGGTTGTACACTGAAGCTTTCTTT.

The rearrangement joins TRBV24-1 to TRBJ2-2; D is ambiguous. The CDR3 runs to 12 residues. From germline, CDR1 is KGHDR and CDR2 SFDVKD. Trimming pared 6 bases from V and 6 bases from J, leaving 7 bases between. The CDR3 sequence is CATSLVAGELFF. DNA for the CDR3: TGTGCCACCAGTCTGGTCGCCGGGGAGCTGTTTTTT.

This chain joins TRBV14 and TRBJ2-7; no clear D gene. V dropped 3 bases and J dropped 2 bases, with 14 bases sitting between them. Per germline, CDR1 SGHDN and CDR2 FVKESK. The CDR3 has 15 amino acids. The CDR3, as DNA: TGTGCCAGCAGCCAGACTTTAGTACGGGCCTACGAGCAGTACTTC. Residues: CASSQTLVRAYEQYF.

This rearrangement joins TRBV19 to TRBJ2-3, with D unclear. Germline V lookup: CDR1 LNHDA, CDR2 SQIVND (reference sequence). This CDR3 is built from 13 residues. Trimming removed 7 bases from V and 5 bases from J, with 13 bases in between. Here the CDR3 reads CASTPQGIDTQYF. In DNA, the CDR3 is TGTGCCAGTACCCCCCAAGGGATAGATACGCAGTATTTT.

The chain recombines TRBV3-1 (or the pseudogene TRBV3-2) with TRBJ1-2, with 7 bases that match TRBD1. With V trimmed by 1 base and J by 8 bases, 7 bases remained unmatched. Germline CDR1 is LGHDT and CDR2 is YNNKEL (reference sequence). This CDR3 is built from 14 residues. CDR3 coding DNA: TGTGCCAGCAGCCAAGCCACGGGACAGCGGGGCTACACCTTC. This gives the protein CASSQATGQRGYTF.

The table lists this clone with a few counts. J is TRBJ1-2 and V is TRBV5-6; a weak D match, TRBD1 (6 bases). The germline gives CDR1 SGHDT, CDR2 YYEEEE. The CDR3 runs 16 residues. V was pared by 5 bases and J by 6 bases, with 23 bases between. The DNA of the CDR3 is TGTGCCAGCAGGTCTATCGGGGGCAGGGGATCGGATGGCTACACCTTC. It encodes CASRSIGGRGSDGYTF.